Following are 26 T cell receptor beta chains from one sample sequenced in a study of T cell responses to AZD1222 COVID-19 vaccine. Using immunoSEQ multiplex PCR, the repertoire was profiled, and TCRdb retains in-frame clones only, with some absent. The sample carries more than 100,000 clones, roughly 87% recorded once. This specimen consisted of peripheral blood, obtained on day 0 of AZD1222 vaccination. The receptors were gathered from an adult in good health.

The CDR3: CASSQEPIQSYEQYF. The CDR3 DNA sequence: TGCGCCAGCAGCCAAGAGCCCATCCAGTCCTACGAGCAGTACTTC. This chain uses TRBV4-1 with TRBJ2-7; D gene ambiguous. Germline lookup yields CDR1 MGHRA and CDR2 YSYEKL. V lost 0 bases and J 1 base, leaving 10 bases between the germline ends. The CDR3 runs 15 residues.

This chain joins TRBV30 and TRBJ2-2, with TRBD2 matching over 7 bases. The V gene's germline CDR1 is GTSNPN and CDR2 SVGIG (reference sequence). J gave up 5 bases and V 2 bases, and 2 bases lay outside the gene matches. CDR3 size: 13 residues. The DNA for the CDR3 is TGTGCCTGGAGTTTGGGGGGGACCGGGGAGCTGTTTTTT. Translating gives CAWSLGGTGELFF.

The chain recombines TRBV5-6 with TRBJ1-1, with a possible D match to TRBD1 (5 bases). V lost 0 bases, J lost 7 bases, and 16 bases lay in between. CDR1 SGHDT and CDR2 YYEEEE come from the germline V gene. This CDR3 has 15 amino acids. CDR3 in DNA: TGTGCCAGCAGCTTGGGAAGGGTCCAGGGAAGTGAAGCTTTCTTT. It specifies CASSLGRVQGSEAFF.

The genes are TRBV12-3 or TRBV12-4 and TRBJ1-2; TRBD1 agrees at 8 bases. Germline trimming cut 5 bases from V and 2 bases from J; bases unmatched to any gene: 1. CDR3 length: 13 residues. The CDR3 loop is CASSRTGNYGYTF. The CDR3 DNA reads TGTGCCAGCAGTAGGACAGGGAACTATGGCTACACCTTC.

The chain links TRBV4-1 to TRBJ1-5; no reliable D call. CDR1 MGHRA and CDR2 YSYEKL come from the germline V gene. Trimming pared 1 base from V and 5 bases from J, leaving 12 bases between. CDR3 size: 15 residues. In DNA form, the CDR3 reads TGCGCCAGCAGCCAAGCTCCACCGCTCGATCAGCCCCAGCATTTT. This codes for CASSQAPPLDQPQHF.

This clone showed up just a few times. The V and J genes are TRBV7-2 and TRBJ2-4; TRBD1 aligns across 9 bases. The CDR3 length is 14 residues. J was trimmed by 4 bases and V by 5 bases; bases with no gene match: 3. The germline V gene has CDR1 SGHTA and CDR2 FQGNSA. This chain's CDR3 is CASSAGTGKNIQYF. The CDR3 DNA sequence: TGTGCCAGCAGCGCCGGGACAGGGAAAAACATTCAGTACTTC.

The chain joins TRBV9 to TRBJ2-2; D call uncertain. The V gene lost 5 bases and the J gene lost 0 bases, with 11 bases spanning the gap. The germline gives CDR1 SGDLS, CDR2 YYNGEE. CDR3 size: 15 residues. CDR3 sequence (DNA): TGTGCCAGCAGTGTGACGGGCGCGAACACCGGGGAGCTGTTTTTT. Protein sequence: CASSVTGANTGELFF.

Points on this clone: In the same sample, other DNA sequences code for this CDR3. The gene calls are TRBV30 and TRBJ2-5; D might be TRBD2 (5 bases). Per the germline V gene, CDR1 is GTSNPN and CDR2 is SVGIG (reference sequence). V lost 0 bases and J lost 5, with 7 bases in between. The CDR3 length is 12 residues. CDR3 in DNA: TGTGCCTGGAGTGTACTAGGCGAGACCCAGTACTTC. This encodes CAWSVLGETQYF.

The chain combines TRBV19 with TRBJ2-1; D perhaps matches TRBD2 (5 bases). V dropped 1 base and J dropped 4 bases, with 5 bases sitting between them. Germline V lookup: CDR1 LNHDA, CDR2 SQIVND (reference sequence). CDR3 length: 13 residues. Here the CDR3 DNA reads TGTGCCAGTAGTATAGCGGGGTACAATGAGCAGTTCTTC. This encodes CASSIAGYNEQFF.

This clone showed up just a few times. The gene calls are TRBV7-3 and TRBJ1-5, with D tentatively TRBD1 (6 bases). V lost 1 base to trimming and J lost 6 bases, with 13 bases between them. Germline V gives CDR1 SGHTA, CDR2 FQGTGA. This CDR3 comprises 15 residues. The CDR3 DNA reads TGTGCCAGCAGCTTAATGGGGGGCGGAGGTCAGCCCCAGCATTTT. It codes for CASSLMGGGGQPQHF.

The chain has TRBV24-1 and TRBJ1-2, with D possibly being TRBD1 (6 bases). V lost 1 base and J lost 8, with 10 bases in between. The germline V gene has CDR1 KGHDR and CDR2 SFDVKD. The CDR3 length is 13 residues. Here the CDR3 DNA reads TGTGCCACCAGTGATTTTCAGGGGTTAGGCTACACCTTC. Protein product: CATSDFQGLGYTF.

This clone was seen only once. The rearrangement joins TRBV6-6 to TRBJ2-7; 10 bases map to TRBD1. From germline, CDR1 is MNHNY and CDR2 SVGAGI (reference sequence). The CDR3 has 19 amino acids. V lost 5 bases and J lost 2; bases outside the gene matches: 18. The CDR3 spells CASSLLIAQGTGDTYEQYF. CDR3 coding DNA: TGTGCCAGCAGTCTCTTAATTGCTCAGGGGACAGGGGACACCTACGAGCAGTACTTC.

The chain has TRBV9 and TRBJ1-1; no firm D call. Germline assignment: CDR1 SGDLS and CDR2 YYNGEE. This CDR3 comprises 14 residues. V lost 0 bases and J lost 4, with 10 bases in between. DNA of the CDR3: TGTGCCAGCAGCGTAGCGGGATCGGGCACTGAAGCTTTCTTT. Amino acids: CASSVAGSGTEAFF.

This clone was observed a few times. The J gene is TRBJ2-1, the V gene TRBV6-2 or TRBV6-3; TRBD2 matches 11 bases. This CDR3 comprises 16 residues. CDR1 is MNHEY and CDR2 is SVGEGT in the germline V gene. V was clipped by 0 bases and J by 4 bases; unmatched bases: 2. The DNA of the CDR3 is TGTGCCAGCAGTTACTCTACTAGCGGGGGTTACAATGAGCAGTTCTTC. This codes for CASSYSTSGGYNEQFF.

The chain couples TRBV7-2 to TRBJ2-7; possible D gene TRBD2, 6 bases. The CDR3 consists of 16 residues. Looked up from germline, CDR1 is SGHTA and CDR2 is FQGNSA. V lost 6 bases and J lost 5, with 23 bases in between. For the CDR3, the DNA is TGTGCCAGCAGTCAAGGCATCTCCGGGGGTGAGAACGAGCAGTACTTC. Translated: CASSQGISGGENEQYF.

This clone was detected only once. The V gene is TRBV6-5, the J gene TRBJ2-7; D call uncertain. Germline V lookup: CDR1 MNHEY, CDR2 SVGAGI. CDR3 length: 14 amino acids. Trimming shortened V by 0 bases and J by 5 bases, and 11 bases separated the two germline ends. The CDR3 sequence: CASSYSIGSHEQYF. CDR3 DNA sequence: TGTGCCAGCAGTTACTCGATCGGGTCCCACGAGCAGTACTTC.

J is TRBJ1-5 and V is TRBV19, with TRBD1 matching over 7 bases. The junction had 5 bases not matched to a gene; V was cut back by 3 bases and J by 6 bases. CDR3 length: 14 residues. Germline CDR1 is LNHDA and CDR2 is SQIVND (reference sequence). CDR3 nucleotides: TGTGCCAGTAGTATGACAGGGAGAGGTCAGCCCCAGCATTTT. It codes for CASSMTGRGQPQHF.

The gene calls are TRBV27 and TRBJ2-1; 7 positions agree with TRBD2. The CDR3 is 13 amino acids. Germline V gene lookup returns CDR1 MNHEY and CDR2 SMNVEV (reference sequence). V shed 6 bases and J 9 bases; nucleotides not matched to a gene: 8. The CDR3 sequence is CASSPGGPVEQFF. In nucleotides, the CDR3 is TGTGCCAGCAGCCCGGGGGGACCCGTTGAGCAGTTCTTC.

V usage is TRBV18 and J usage is TRBJ1-1; 11 bases are a match to TRBD1. This CDR3 is built from 15 residues. In germline, CDR1 is KGHSH, CDR2 LQKENI. V lost 6 bases to trimming and J lost 0 bases; unmatched junction nucleotides: 3. CDR3 nucleotide sequence: TGTGCCAGCTCTGGACAGGGGGCGATGAACACTGAAGCTTTCTTT. It translates to CASSGQGAMNTEAFF. The full variable domain, its missing parts supplied by reference TRBV18 and TRBJ1-1, is NAGVMQNPRHLVRRRGQEARLRCSPMKGHSHVYWYRQLPEEGLKFMVYLQKENIIDESGMPKERFSAEFPKEGPSILRIQQVVRGDSAAYFCASSGQGAMNTEAFFGQGTRLTVV.

About this clone: The same CDR3 can be traced to other DNA sequences in this sample. Here the CDR3 DNA reads TGTGCCTGGAGTCCCGGCTCTGGAAACACCATATATTTT. As protein: CAWSPGSGNTIYF. The rearrangement links TRBV30 to TRBJ1-3; D remains ambiguous. Germline V CDR1 and CDR2: GTSNPN, SVGIG (reference sequence). Trimming pared 2 bases from V and 0 bases from J, leaving 5 bases between. The CDR3 sequence is 13 residues long. Combining the CDR3 with reference TRBV30 and TRBJ1-3 gives the whole variable domain SQTIHQWPATLVQPVGSPLSLECTVEGTSNPNLYWYRQAAGRGLQLLFYSVGIGQISSEVPQNLSASRPQDRQFILSSKKLLLSDSGFYLCAWSPGSGNTIYFGEGSWLTVV.

The sample holds a few counts of this clone. J is TRBJ1-2 and V is TRBV5-3; 7 bases line up with TRBD1. TRBV5-3 is known as an ORF, though its function is uncertain. V lost 5 bases and J lost 4; bases outside the gene matches: 8. The CDR3 loop spans 14 amino acids. The CDR3: CARRSTGVPYGYTF. CDR3 nucleotides: TGTGCCAGAAGATCAACAGGGGTCCCCTATGGCTACACCTTC.

V usage is TRBV6-5 and J usage is TRBJ2-2; possibly TRBD1 for D (5 bases). V was cut by 2 bases and J by 4 bases, with 11 bases left in between. CDR1 MNHEY and CDR2 SVGAGI come from the germline V gene. The CDR3 length is 15 residues. DNA for the CDR3: TGTGCCAGCAGTTACGGAGACAGCCCCACCGGGGAGCTGTTTTTT. Translating it yields CASSYGDSPTGELFF.

The chain combines TRBV15 with TRBJ2-2; D is perhaps TRBD1 or TRBD2 (5 bases each). Germline values: CDR1 LNHNV, CDR2 YYDKDF (reference sequence). The CDR3 spans 13 residues. Trimming took 6 bases from V and 4 from J, leaving 9 bases between them. The CDR3 DNA reads TGTGCCACCAGTTGGGGACGCACCGGGGAGCTGTTTTTT. Translated: CATSWGRTGELFF.

This chain connects TRBV18 to TRBJ1-1, with TRBD1 matching 7 bases. V trimming: 4 bases; J trimming: 0 bases; junction bases outside the gene matches: 2. Germline values: CDR1 KGHSH, CDR2 LQKENI. The CDR3 has 14 amino acids. In DNA form, the CDR3 reads TGTGCCAGCTCACTGGGACAGCTGAACACTGAAGCTTTCTTT. Protein product: CASSLGQLNTEAFF.

The chain employs TRBV9 and TRBJ2-2; no clear D. The CDR3 has 15 residues. Germline V gene lookup returns CDR1 SGDLS and CDR2 YYNGEE. V was clipped by 4 bases and J by 0 bases, with 10 bases between them. The CDR3 DNA is TGTGCCAGCAGCACGGGCAGTACGAACACCGGGGAGCTGTTTTTT. Translating gives CASSTGSTNTGELFF. Based on the CDR3 plus reference TRBV9 and TRBJ2-2, the full variable domain is DSGVTQTPKHLITATGQRVTLRCSPRSGDLSVYWYQQSLDQGLQFLIQYYNGEERAKGNILERFSAQQFPDLHSELNLSSLELGDSALYFCASSTGSTNTGELFFGEGSRLTVL.

The rearrangement joins TRBV5-1 to TRBJ1-1; D is unclear. The CDR3 is made up of 15 amino acids. The germline CDR1 and CDR2 sequences are SGHRS and YFSETQ. V lost 0 bases and J 6 bases, leaving 15 bases between the germline ends. CDR3 sequence (DNA): TGCGCCAGCAGCTTGGGACGGTCTGGGGTTCCTGAAGCTTTCTTT. This translates into CASSLGRSGVPEAFF. The whole variable domain, remainder taken from reference TRBV5-1 and TRBJ1-1, is KAGVTQTPRYLIKTRGQQVTLSCSPISGHRSVSWYQQTPGQGLQFLFEYFSETQRNKGNFPGRFSGRQFSNSRSEMNVSTLELGDSALYLCASSLGRSGVPEAFFGQGTRLTVV.